This T cell receptor (beta chain) was captured in a study of HIV-infected patients and healthy controls. Study-wide points: In healthy controls, MAIT alpha CDR3s were common; in HIV+ repertoires, severely depleted.

Reverse transcription used around 500 ng RNA and constant-region primers for alpha and beta. Using multiplexing indices, alpha and beta chain libraries were generated apart by chain-specific third strand synthesis. Each cDNA molecule was barcoded, and a single primer pair amplified each chain. A 12-nucleotide barcode per molecule came from two concatenated random hexamers added pre-amplification. Via MiXCR, TCRdb re-called the 5' RACE reads, giving one row per CDR3 protein. The sample yields approximately 25,000 distinct CDR3 sequences, about 9% seen once. The repertoire came from unfractionated whole blood and reflected all unsorted peripheral T cells. The RNA source was an approximately 2.6 ml peripheral blood draw. The CDR3 has 12 residues. V shed 7 bases and J 5 bases; nucleotides not matched to a gene: 5. The germline V gene encodes CDR1 SGDLS and CDR2 YYNGEE. This clonotype was detected ten times or more. Its antigen remains unknown.

Sequencing was done on a sample of blood. The rearrangement joins TRBV9 to TRBJ1-2; 7 bases match TRBD1. The TCR sequence derives from an adult in good health. CDR3 bases: TGTGCCAGCTACGACAGGGCATATGGCTACACCTTC. Its translation: CASYDRAYGYTF.